This TCR beta chain was found in a study of blood T cell repertoires in COVID-19. This clone was counted once. In the original analysis: Reference gene primer amplification gave nucleated cell count estimates. The method was immunoSEQ multiplex PCR; TCRdb's version includes in-frame clones alone and lacks a portion of them. The V and J calls and the clone size are those of that table, but D and trimming were determined from the DNA. The repertoire consists of more than 120,000 clones, with 87% occurring once and the leading ten covering 30% to 45%. This receptor was taken from a man aged 50-60 years who had recovered from COVID-19. Input material: peripheral blood.

CDR3 in amino acids: CASSYSRTGSYGYTF. The DNA for the CDR3 is TGTGCCAGCAGTTACTCGCGGACTGGGAGCTATGGCTACACCTTC. J is TRBJ1-2 and V is TRBV6-5; D not resolved. The CDR3 length is 15 residues. Germline assignment: CDR1 MNHEY and CDR2 SVGAGI. Trimming cost V 0 bases and J 4 bases, with 12 bases left between them.